This T cell receptor (beta chain) was sequenced during a study of human T cells and chemical hapten exposure. The time point denotes: patch test 1, 2 weeks after DPC sensitization. Treatment: therapeutic diphenylcyclopropenone sensitization with weekly scalp DPC. This clonotype turned up a few times. Losses at the gene ends were 10 bases for V and 0 bases for J; bases not matched to a gene: 3. CDR1 and CDR2 from the germline V gene are MNHEY and SVGAGI. The CDR3 length is 14 residues. TCRdb reprocessed the RACE reads via MiXCR and lists one record per CDR3 protein. Among 90,000 or so distinct CDR3 sequences, about 11% were seen once, and the ten largest hold less than 2.5%.

This receptor was identified in a man aged 35 to 55 with alopecia areata. Some clones in this sample may be carry-over from other donors' samples. The material sequenced was whole blood, taken in connection with sensitization to the hapten diphenylcyclopropenone (DPC). This sequence joins TRBV6-5 and TRBJ2-2; 9 nucleotides align to TRBD1. CDR3 in DNA: TGTGCCACCGGGACAGGGTCGAACACCGGGGAGCTGTTTTTT. This encodes CATGTGSNTGELFF.